A single sample gave rise to the 10 T cell receptor beta chains below, sequenced in a study of beta chain features in type 1 diabetes. TCRB transcripts that were expressed got sequenced, as all of the isolated RNA had been reverse transcribed. The method was immunoSEQ multiplex PCR; TCRdb's version includes in-frame clones alone and lacks a portion of them. Counted here are about 360,000 clones, around 12% occurring once; the ten biggest clones make up around 0.02%. Sequenced material: naive CD4+ T cells from blood. These TCRs come from a man aged 18 to 29 in good health.

The V and J genes are TRBV5-1 and TRBJ2-5, with D unresolved. V was cut by 4 bases and J by 0 bases, with 4 bases left in between. This CDR3 contains 12 residues. Looked up from germline, CDR1 is SGHRS and CDR2 is YFSETQ. Here the CDR3 reads CASSPNQETQYF. The CDR3 region has the DNA TGCGCCAGCAGCCCTAACCAAGAGACCCAGTACTTC.

The chain recombines TRBV30 with TRBJ2-7; possibly TRBD2 for D (5 bases). Per the germline V gene, CDR1 is GTSNPN and CDR2 is SVGIG (reference sequence). CDR3 size: 11 residues. Trimming left V 5 bases short and J 7 bases short, with 12 bases between. Here the CDR3 DNA reads TGTGCCTGGTCTGTCGGGATTGAGCAGTACTTC. Amino acids: CAWSVGIEQYF.

The chain has TRBV25-1 and TRBJ2-3; TRBD2 is a possible D gene (5 bases). Germline V gene lookup returns CDR1 MGHDK and CDR2 SYGVNS. The CDR3 totals 15 residues. Trimming took 11 bases from V and 6 from J, leaving 24 bases between them. For the CDR3, the DNA is TGTGCCTCCAGCCCCCCACCGGGAAGGTCGGATACGCAGTATTTT. Translated, it gives CASSPPPGRSDTQYF.

This clone came up once. The chain is built from TRBV5-1 and TRBJ2-3; a possible D gene is TRBD2 (5 bases). This CDR3 comprises 14 residues. V was clipped by 3 bases and J by 1 base, with 9 bases between them. CDR1 and CDR2 from the germline V gene are SGHRS and YFSETQ. CDR3 residues: CASSSTRGTDTQYF. For the CDR3, the DNA is TGCGCCAGCAGCTCTACTAGGGGCACAGATACGCAGTATTTT.

This sequence joins TRBV28 and TRBJ2-5; TRBD1 might be the D (6 bases). The DNA end favors TRBJ2-7, so the J call may be wrong. CDR1 and CDR2 (germline): MDHEN, SYDVKM. CDR3 length: 14 residues. Here the CDR3 reads CASIYPGQSYEQYF. The CDR3 DNA is TGTGCCAGCATTTACCCTGGACAGTCCTACGAGCAGTACTTC.

The chain is built from TRBV27 and TRBJ2-3, with a possible D match to TRBD1 (6 bases). Looked up from germline, CDR1 is MNHEY and CDR2 is SMNVEV (reference sequence). This CDR3 has 15 residues. The ends were cut back, 5 bases at V and 3 bases at J, with 15 bases in the middle. CDR3 sequence reads: CASSPNRVRTDTQYF. CDR3 in DNA: TGTGCCAGCAGTCCCAACAGGGTCAGAACAGATACGCAGTATTTT.

Only a few counts were recorded for this clone. The chain has TRBV28 and TRBJ2-7; D remains unclear. The CDR3 is 15 residues long. V lost 9 bases, J lost 0 bases, and 18 bases lay in between. Germline CDR1 reads MDHEN; CDR2 reads SYDVKM. CDR3 amino acids: CASQPPSNPSYEQYF. CDR3 DNA: TGTGCCAGTCAACCCCCGAGCAACCCCTCCTACGAGCAGTACTTC.

This clone was seen a handful of times. The gene calls are TRBV2 and TRBJ1-2; the D gene is possibly TRBD1 (6 bases). This CDR3 has 14 residues. V was shortened by 6 bases and J by 0 bases, with 11 bases between the two germline ends. In germline, CDR1 is SNHLY, CDR2 FYNNEI. The DNA for the CDR3 is TGTGCCAGCAGCCCCGGACAGCCTAACTATGGCTACACCTTC. Translated, it gives CASSPGQPNYGYTF.

The chain employs TRBV7-3 and TRBJ2-3, with TRBD2 as a possible D gene (6 bases). The V end lost 1 base, the J end lost 2 bases, and 16 bases lay between the germline ends. Germline V gene data show CDR1 as SGHTA and CDR2 as FQGTGA. CDR3 length: 17 residues. CDR3 protein: CASSLRPGGEVTDTQYF. The DNA of the CDR3 is TGTGCCAGCAGCTTAAGGCCGGGCGGGGAAGTCACAGATACGCAGTATTTT. Filled out from reference TRBV7-3 and TRBJ2-3, the complete variable domain reads GAGVSQTPSNKVTEKGKYVELRCDPISGHTALYWYRQSLGQGPEFLIYFQGTGAADDSGLPNDRFFAVRPEGSVSTLKIQRTERGDSAVYLCASSLRPGGEVTDTQYFGPGTRLTVL.

V usage is TRBV28 and J usage is TRBJ2-1; D possibly corresponds to TRBD2 (6 bases). Germline V gene data show CDR1 as MDHEN and CDR2 as SYDVKM. The CDR3 spans 15 residues. V was pared by 2 bases and J by 2 bases, with 10 bases between. CDR3 sequence reads: CASSLGGKTYNEQFF. Written as DNA, the CDR3 is TGTGCCAGCAGTTTAGGAGGGAAGACCTACAATGAGCAGTTCTTC.